This TCR beta chain came from a study of T cell changes during pregnancy in multiple sclerosis. Using immunoSEQ multiplex PCR, the repertoire was profiled, and TCRdb retains in-frame clones only, with some absent. The sample has just over 80,000 clones; about 95% are singletons. This clone was observed a handful of times. Germline loops: CDR1 SGHRS, CDR2 YFSETQ. Trimming stripped 5 bases from V and 1 base from J, with 14 bases between. The CDR3 is made up of 15 amino acids. The chain recombines TRBV5-1 with TRBJ2-3; tentative D call: TRBD1 (5 bases). The sample in question was peripheral blood, obtained in the second trimester of pregnancy. The sequence was collected from a female donor with multiple sclerosis, enrolled in a pregnancy study. The CDR3 loop is CASRTRQTRTDTQYF. The CDR3 bases are TGCGCCAGCAGAACGAGACAGACCCGCACAGATACGCAGTATTTT.